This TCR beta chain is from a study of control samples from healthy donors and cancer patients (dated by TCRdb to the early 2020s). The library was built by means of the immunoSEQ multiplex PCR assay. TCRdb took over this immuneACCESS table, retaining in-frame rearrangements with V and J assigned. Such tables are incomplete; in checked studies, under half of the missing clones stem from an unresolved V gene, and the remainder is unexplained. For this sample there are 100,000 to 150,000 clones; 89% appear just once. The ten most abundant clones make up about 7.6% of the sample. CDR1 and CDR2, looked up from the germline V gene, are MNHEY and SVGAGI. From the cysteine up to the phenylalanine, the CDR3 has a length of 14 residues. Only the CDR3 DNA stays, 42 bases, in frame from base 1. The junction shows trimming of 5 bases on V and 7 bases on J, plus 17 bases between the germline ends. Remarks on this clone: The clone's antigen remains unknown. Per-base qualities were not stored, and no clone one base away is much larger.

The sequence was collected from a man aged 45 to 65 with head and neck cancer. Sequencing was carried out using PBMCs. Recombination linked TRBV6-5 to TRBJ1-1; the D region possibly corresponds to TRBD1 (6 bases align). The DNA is TGTGCCAGCAGTCCTGCAAAGGGGACAAATGAAGCTTTCTTT. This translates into CASSPAKGTNEAFF.